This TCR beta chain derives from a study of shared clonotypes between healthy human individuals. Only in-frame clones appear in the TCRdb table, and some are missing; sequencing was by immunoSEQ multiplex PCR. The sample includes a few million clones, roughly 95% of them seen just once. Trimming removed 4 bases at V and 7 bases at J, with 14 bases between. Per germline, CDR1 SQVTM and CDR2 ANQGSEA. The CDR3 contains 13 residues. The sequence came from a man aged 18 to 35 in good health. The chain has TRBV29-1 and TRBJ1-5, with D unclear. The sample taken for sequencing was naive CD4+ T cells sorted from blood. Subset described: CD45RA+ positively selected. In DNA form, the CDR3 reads TGCAGCGTTGTAGCCCGTTCCGGACAGCCCCAGCATTTT. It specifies CSVVARSGQPQHF.